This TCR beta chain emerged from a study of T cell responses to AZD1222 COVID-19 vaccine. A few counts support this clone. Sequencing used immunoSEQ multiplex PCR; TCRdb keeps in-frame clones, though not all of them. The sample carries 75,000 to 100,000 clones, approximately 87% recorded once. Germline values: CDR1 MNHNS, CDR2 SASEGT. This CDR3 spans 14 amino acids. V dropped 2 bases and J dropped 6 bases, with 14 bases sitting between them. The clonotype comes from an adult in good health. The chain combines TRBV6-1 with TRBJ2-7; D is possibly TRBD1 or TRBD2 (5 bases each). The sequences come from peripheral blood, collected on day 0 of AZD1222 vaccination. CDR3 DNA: TGTGCCAGCAGTGAAACAGATGAGGGGCTCGAGCAGTACTTC. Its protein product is CASSETDEGLEQYF.